Shown below are 11 T cell receptor beta chains from a single sample sequenced in a study of beta chain features in type 1 diabetes. Sequenced material consisted of expressed TCRB transcripts (all of the isolated RNA was reverse transcribed). Only in-frame clones appear in the TCRdb table, and some are missing; sequencing was by immunoSEQ multiplex PCR. Seen here are roughly 150,000 clones, roughly 8.1% observed once, and the top ten hold about 0.6%. Sequenced material: central memory CD4+ T cells from blood. Receptor source: a man between 18 and 35 years old in good health.

This clone was found a few times. This sequence joins TRBV7-2 and TRBJ2-1; 12 bases match TRBD2. V trimming: 5 bases; J trimming: 5 bases; junction bases outside the gene matches: 16. This CDR3 is built from 19 residues. CDR1 and CDR2 (germline): SGHTA, FQGNSA. The CDR3, as DNA: TGTGCCAGCAGCCACCTCCCCTTGACTAGCGGGAGTTCTCACAATGAGCAGTTCTTC. Protein sequence: CASSHLPLTSGSSHNEQFF.

This sequence joins TRBV6-6 and TRBJ1-1, with 8 bases lining up with TRBD1. Trimming cost V 3 bases and J 6 bases; bases outside gene matches: 9. CDR1 and CDR2 from the germline V gene are MNHNY and SVGAGI (reference sequence). This CDR3 is 15 amino acids long. The CDR3 region has the DNA TGTGCCAGCAGTTATCCCGGGACAGGTCGGCCTGAAGCTTTCTTT. This sequence encodes CASSYPGTGRPEAFF.

The chain uses TRBV27 and TRBJ2-5, with 11 nucleotides matching TRBD2. V trimming: 5 bases; J trimming: 2 bases; junction bases outside the gene matches: 10. This CDR3 is 17 amino acids long. The germline CDR1 and CDR2 sequences are MNHEY and SMNVEV (reference sequence). In nucleotides, the CDR3 is TGTGCCAGCAGTCCCTGGAGGCTAGCGGGGGGACAAGAGACCCAGTACTTC. Protein product: CASSPWRLAGGQETQYF.

The J gene is TRBJ2-7, the V gene TRBV27; the match to TRBD1 covers 11 bases. Germline CDR1 MNHEY, CDR2 SMNVEV (reference sequence). The junction had 4 bases not matched to a gene; V was cut back by 10 bases and J by 2 bases. CDR3 length: 13 amino acids. CDR3 in amino acids: CATSDRGPYEQYF. CDR3 coding DNA: TGTGCCACTTCGGACAGGGGGCCCTACGAGCAGTACTTC.

In this sample, this clone turned up a few times. V gene TRBV5-4 combines with J gene TRBJ2-1, with 16 positions matching TRBD2. The CDR3 totals 18 residues. V lost 5 bases to trimming and J lost 2 bases; unmatched junction nucleotides: 7. Germline V lookup: CDR1 SGHNT, CDR2 YYREEE (reference sequence). CDR3 sequence (DNA): TGTGCCAGCAGTCAGGGACTAGCGGGAGGGAGGGCCTACAATGAGCAGTTCTTC. Protein: CASSQGLAGGRAYNEQFF.

This clone was recorded a few times. This sequence joins TRBV28 and TRBJ1-5; 8 bases map to TRBD1. This CDR3 is built from 14 residues. Losses at the gene ends were 10 bases for V and 2 bases for J; bases not matched to a gene: 7. Germline CDR1 is MDHEN and CDR2 is SYDVKM. The CDR3 loop is CATRKGQGNQPQHF. CDR3 bases: TGTGCCACGAGGAAGGGACAGGGCAATCAGCCCCAGCATTTT.

The rearrangement joins TRBV5-6 to TRBJ1-5; D is uncertain. CDR1 is SGHDT, CDR2 YYEEEE, per germline. This CDR3 is 15 amino acids long. The ends were cut back, 1 base at V and 3 bases at J, with 11 bases in the middle. In DNA, the CDR3 is TGTGCCAGCAGCTTGCGGCCCGGGATCAATCAGCCCCAGCATTTT. Encoded protein: CASSLRPGINQPQHF.

The genes are TRBV5-1 and TRBJ2-5; 13 bases agree with TRBD2. The CDR3 contains 16 residues. The junction had 7 bases not matched to a gene; V was cut back by 5 bases and J by 3 bases. Germline CDR1 and CDR2: SGHRS and YFSETQ. The CDR3 spells CASSPGLAGAEETQYF. The CDR3 coding sequence is TGCGCCAGCAGTCCAGGACTAGCGGGGGCGGAAGAGACCCAGTACTTC. The full variable domain, completed using reference TRBV5-1 and TRBJ2-5, is KAGVTQTPRYLIKTRGQQVTLSCSPISGHRSVSWYQQTPGQGLQFLFEYFSETQRNKGNFPGRFSGRQFSNSRSEMNVSTLELGDSALYLCASSPGLAGAEETQYFGPGTRLLVL.

The chain joins TRBV4-1 to TRBJ1-5; D call uncertain. This CDR3 has 13 residues. The germline CDR1 and CDR2 sequences are MGHRA and YSYEKL. Between the trimmed V and J ends, which lost 0 bases and 7 bases, there was a span of 7 bases. CDR3 in amino acids: CASSQDLLQPQHF. CDR3 nucleotide sequence: TGCGCCAGCAGCCAAGACCTCCTACAGCCCCAGCATTTT.

The chain is built from TRBV28 and TRBJ2-7, with a possible D match to TRBD1 (5 bases). V lost 6 bases and J 1 base, leaving 16 bases between the germline ends. Germline V gene lookup returns CDR1 MDHEN and CDR2 SYDVKM. This CDR3 spans 15 amino acids. The CDR3 nucleotides read TGTGCCAGCAGCCTAGACAGCCGAACGTCCTACGAGCAGTACTTC. Amino acid sequence: CASSLDSRTSYEQYF. The full variable domain, completed using reference TRBV28 and TRBJ2-7, is DVKVTQSSRYLVKRTGEKVFLECVQDMDHENMFWYRQDPGLGLRLIYFSYDVKMKEKGDIPEGYSVSREKKERFSLILESASTNQTSMYLCASSLDSRTSYEQYFGPGTRLTVT.

This clone has just a few counts. This may be a read error, as it is one base from a much larger clone. Additional DNA sequences in this sample encode the identical CDR3. The chain is built from TRBV2 and TRBJ1-2; no clear D. Germline assignment: CDR1 SNHLY and CDR2 FYNNEI. CDR3 length equals 13 residues. V was clipped by 6 bases and J by 4 bases, with 12 bases between them. The CDR3 reads CASSLNRVYGYTF. CDR3 coding DNA: TGTGCCAGCAGCTTAAACCGGGTCTATGGCTACACCTTC.